The 12 T cell receptor beta chains presented below share a single source sample, sequenced in a study of identical twins. TCRdb ran MiXCR on the 5' RACE reads and lists one entry per CDR3 protein. The sample has approximately 550,000 distinct CDR3 sequences; approximately 20% are singletons. The data were also submitted as part of a second study, on yellow fever vaccine responses in identical twins.

Material: CD4+ T cells sorted from blood. The receptors were sampled from a woman in her late teens or twenties in good health.

Notes on this clonotype: One junction end disagrees with the germline gene, perhaps due to a read error. The rearrangement uses TRBV20-1 and TRBJ2-2, with 9 bases identical to TRBD1. The CDR3 is 17 residues long. Germline V gives CDR1 DFQATT, CDR2 SNEGSKA (reference sequence). The CDR3 reads CCARDSGTGHLTGELFF. The CDR3 region has the DNA TGCTGTGCTAGGGATTCCGGGACAGGGCACCTCACCGGGGAGCTGTTTTTT.

The gene calls are TRBV7-8 and TRBJ2-5; 11 positions match TRBD2. Germline loops: CDR1 SGHVS, CDR2 FQNEAQ. V was pared by 1 base and J by 4 bases, with 5 bases of the junction left unmatched. The CDR3 contains 16 residues. The CDR3 DNA sequence: TGTGCCAGCAGCTTAGGCACTAGCGGGAGTTTAGAGACCCAGTACTTC. It specifies CASSLGTSGSLETQYF.

The V gene is TRBV20-1, the J gene TRBJ2-1, with unresolved D. The length of the CDR3 is 14 residues. Germline CDR1 reads DFQATT; CDR2 reads SNEGSKA (reference sequence). With 6 bases removed from V and 2 bases from J, the gap between germline ends came to 14 bases. In DNA form, the CDR3 reads TGCAGTGCCCCCGACTCCTTACCCTACAATGAGCAGTTCTTC. This translates into CSAPDSLPYNEQFF.

This clonotype has only a few counts. The V call is TRBV12-3 or TRBV12-4, the J call TRBJ2-7; D may be TRBD1 or TRBD2 (5 bases each). This CDR3 region has 16 residues. Trimming took 3 bases from V and 0 from J, leaving 15 bases between them. CDR3 protein: CASSLSLGDSSYEQYF. Here the CDR3 DNA reads TGTGCCAGCAGTTTGTCCTTGGGAGACAGCTCCTACGAGCAGTACTTC.

This clonotype showed up just a few times. The chain has TRBV12-3 or TRBV12-4 and TRBJ1-1; possibly TRBD1 for D (6 bases). The V end was cut by 7 bases, the J end by 0 bases, with 9 bases between. This CDR3 has 13 residues. This chain's CDR3 is CASTWGLNTEAFF. The CDR3 region has the DNA TGTGCCAGCACCTGGGGGCTGAACACTGAAGCTTTCTTT.

J is TRBJ2-5 and V is TRBV24-1; D unclear. The CDR3 totals 14 residues. V lost 4 bases and J 5 bases, leaving 13 bases between the germline ends. Germline loops: CDR1 KGHDR, CDR2 SFDVKD. CDR3 DNA sequence: TGTGCCACCAGTGACCGGCGGCAGAGGGAGACCCAGTACTTC. Its translation is CATSDRRQRETQYF.

In this sample, this clonotype turned up a few times. The genes are TRBV5-1 and TRBJ1-1; 8 bases fit TRBD1. Germline trimming cut 5 bases from V and 1 base from J; bases unmatched to any gene: 10. CDR3 length: 16 amino acids. Looked up from germline, CDR1 is SGHRS and CDR2 is YFSETQ. CDR3 residues: CASRSRQGSENTEAFF. The CDR3 DNA sequence: TGCGCCAGCAGATCGCGACAGGGGTCAGAGAACACTGAAGCTTTCTTT.

The chain has TRBV25-1 and TRBJ1-1, with TRBD1 matching over 8 bases. Germline V CDR1 and CDR2: MGHDK, SYGVNS. Losses at the gene ends were 1 base for V and 3 bases for J; bases not matched to a gene: 4. The CDR3 has 15 residues. CDR3 DNA: TGTGCCAGCAGTGAATCGGCCAGGGGGCACACTGAAGCTTTCTTT. Encoded protein: CASSESARGHTEAFF.

This chain connects TRBV2 to TRBJ2-4; 9 bases match TRBD1. Trimming removed 0 bases from V and 8 bases from J; junction bases left unmatched: 5. Germline assignment: CDR1 SNHLY and CDR2 FYNNEI. This CDR3 is built from 15 residues. The CDR3 nucleotides read TGTGCCAGCAGTGAAGCGACAGGGGGTGTGGACATTCAGTACTTC. This encodes CASSEATGGVDIQYF.

This clonotype was detected a few times. The J gene is TRBJ2-2, the V gene TRBV7-9, with D perhaps TRBD2 (5 bases). The CDR3 loop spans 17 amino acids. Trimming took off 0 bases at V and 4 bases at J, with 15 bases between the two ends. Germline CDR1 SEHNR, CDR2 FQNEAQ (reference sequence). The CDR3 DNA is TGTGCCAGCAGCTTAGCGTACAAAGAACTAGTCACCGGGGAGCTGTTTTTT. Residues: CASSLAYKELVTGELFF.

This clonotype was seen more than once but under ten times. V gene TRBV10-3 combines with J gene TRBJ2-2; the D is unclear. V was clipped by 2 bases and J by 0 bases, with 7 bases between them. CDR3 size: 15 residues. The V gene's germline CDR1 is ENHRY and CDR2 SYGVKD. The CDR3 spells CAISEARTNTGELFF. CDR3 DNA: TGTGCCATCAGTGAGGCGCGGACGAACACCGGGGAGCTGTTTTTT.

This chain links TRBV7-2 with TRBJ2-3; 11 nucleotides agree with TRBD2. The CDR3 is 17 residues long. Germline-derived CDR1 and CDR2 are SGHTA and FQGNSA. V lost 5 bases to trimming and J lost 3 bases; unmatched junction nucleotides: 10. The CDR3 is CASSPLAGGKWTDTQYF. The CDR3 bases are TGTGCCAGCAGCCCGCTAGCGGGAGGTAAATGGACAGATACGCAGTATTTT.